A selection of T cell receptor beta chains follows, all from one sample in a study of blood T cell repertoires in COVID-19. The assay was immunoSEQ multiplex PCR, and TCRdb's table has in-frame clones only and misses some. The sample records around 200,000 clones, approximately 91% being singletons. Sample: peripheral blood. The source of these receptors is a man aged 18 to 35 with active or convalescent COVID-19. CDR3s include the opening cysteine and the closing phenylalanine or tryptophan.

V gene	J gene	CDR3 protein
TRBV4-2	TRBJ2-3	CASSLNPPPGTDTQYF
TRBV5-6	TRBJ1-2	CASRGTDLIYGYTF
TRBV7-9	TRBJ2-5	CASSPLLAIETQYF
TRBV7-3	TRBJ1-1	CASSLTISGLAFF
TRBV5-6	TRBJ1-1	CASSLVGGNTEAFF
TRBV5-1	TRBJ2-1	CASSLLAGGRSAEQFF
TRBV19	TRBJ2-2	CATKGPLGQGYTGELFF
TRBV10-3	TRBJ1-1	CAISVVADRGSEAFF
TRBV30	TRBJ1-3	CAWMRQRHGNTIYF
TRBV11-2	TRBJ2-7	CASSLAFGTGPYEQYF
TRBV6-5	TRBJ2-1	CASSPGTSSTREQFF
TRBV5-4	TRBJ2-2	CASSGNRGLAGELFF
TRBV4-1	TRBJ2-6	CASSQARQGVGGANVLTF
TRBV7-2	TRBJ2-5	CASSQEGLMETQYF
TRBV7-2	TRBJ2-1	CASSLAGGPGYNEQFF
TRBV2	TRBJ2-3	CANKREPSTDTQYF
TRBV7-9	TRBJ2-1	CASSSGGTSTDEQFF
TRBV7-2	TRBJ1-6	CASSSNTGLPLHF
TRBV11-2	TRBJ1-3	CASRESTGGSGNTIYF
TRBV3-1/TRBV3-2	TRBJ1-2	CASSPWDSEGDYGYTF
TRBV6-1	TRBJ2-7	CASSALAGGTYEQYF
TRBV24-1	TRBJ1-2	CATSDSYQSYTF
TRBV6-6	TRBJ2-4	CASRQGGSAKNIQYF
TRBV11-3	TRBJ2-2	CASSLTGSGELFF
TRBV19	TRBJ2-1	CASSPLAMFSYNEQFF
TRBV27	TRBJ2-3	CASSSGQGYDTQYF
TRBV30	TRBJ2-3	CAWSVSGGGTDTQYF
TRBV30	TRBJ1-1	CAWSVTLGPGSEAEAFF
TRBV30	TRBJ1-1	CAWSKAPTPKTGFAISTEAFF
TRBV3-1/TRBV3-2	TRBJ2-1	CASSQGTSALEVNEQFF
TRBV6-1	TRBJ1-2	CASSGPGTGGRYGYTF
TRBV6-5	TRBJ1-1	CASSYSGVGNTEAFF
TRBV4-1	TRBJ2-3	CASSQVRGGTDTQYF
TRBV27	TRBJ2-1	CASSFLLGSGGSYNEQFF
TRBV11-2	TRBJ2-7	CASSLEFGDSSYEQYF
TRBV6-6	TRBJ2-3	CASSRGLAGGVGTDTQYF
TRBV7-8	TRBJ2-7	CASSLRGEQYF
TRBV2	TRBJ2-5	CASNREQETQYF
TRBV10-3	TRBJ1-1	CAISEEGSGGPRTEAFF
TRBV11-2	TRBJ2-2	CASRKTVTGELFF
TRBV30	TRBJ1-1	CAWERGPGGTEAFF
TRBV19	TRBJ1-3	CASSGERRLSGNTIYF
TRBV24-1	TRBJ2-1	CATSHWGQGDNEQFF
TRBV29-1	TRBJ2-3	CSVELKGQAQGMYF
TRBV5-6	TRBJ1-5	CASSLDGGGNNQPQHF
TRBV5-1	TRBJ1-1	CASSGFAGTSNTEAFF
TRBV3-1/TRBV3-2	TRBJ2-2	CASSQVSTGELFF
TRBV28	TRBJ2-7	CASSPPLSSYEQYF
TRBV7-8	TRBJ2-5	CASSFDGRAGETQYF
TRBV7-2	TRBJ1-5	CASSLDSGNQPQHF
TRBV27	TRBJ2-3	CASSPRIPPHTQYF
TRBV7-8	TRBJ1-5	CASSSGTGRNQPQHF
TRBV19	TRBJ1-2	CASSLGQDSGYTF
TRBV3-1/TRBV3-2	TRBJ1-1	CASSPGRGRMNTEAFF